What follows are 5 T cell receptor beta chains derived from one specimen sequenced in a study of beta chain features in type 1 diabetes. Whole-study findings and limits: Type 1 diabetes patients had moderately but significantly shorter TCRB CDR3s in all four CD4+ subsets.

What was sequenced were expressed TCRB transcripts, since all of the isolated RNA had been reverse transcribed. Here immunoSEQ multiplex PCR was the method, and the copy in TCRdb shows in-frame clones only, minus some. The data show about 47,000 clones, with approximately 44% seen just once and roughly 0.13% held by the top ten. Their target antigens are unknown. Input material: stem cell memory CD4+ T cells from blood. These receptors originate from a man aged 30-40 years with type 1 diabetes.

This chain joins TRBV4-3 and TRBJ1-2; TRBD1 matches at 7 bases. The germline V gene has CDR1 LGHNA and CDR2 YSLEER. The junction had 10 bases not matched to a gene; V was cut back by 0 bases and J by 0 bases. CDR3 length equals 18 residues. The CDR3 reads CASSQERGRITPNYGYTF. CDR3 in DNA: TGCGCCAGCAGCCAAGAGAGGGGGCGAATCACCCCTAACTATGGCTACACCTTC.

The chain joins TRBV11-2 to TRBJ2-1; TRBD2 matches 8 bases. Germline assignment: CDR1 SGHAT and CDR2 FQNNGV. V trimming: 4 bases; J trimming: 12 bases; junction bases outside the gene matches: 11. The CDR3 is 14 amino acids. The CDR3 nucleotides read TGTGCCAGCAGCTCTAGGACTAGCCGGGTGAGGCAGTTCTTC. It specifies CASSSRTSRVRQFF.

Points on this clone: One end of the junction does not line up with germline, which may come from a read error. V gene TRBV7-7 combines with J gene TRBJ2-1, with D possibly being TRBD1 (5 bases). Germline V lookup: CDR1 SSHAT, CDR2 FNYEAQ (reference sequence). The CDR3 has 13 amino acids. The DNA of the CDR3 is TGTGCTAGCAGTCTAGACAGATACAATGAGCAGTTCTTC. The encoded protein is CASSLDRYNEQFF.

This sequence joins TRBV29-1 and TRBJ2-4, with 8 positions matching TRBD2. The trim removed 6 bases at V and 8 bases at J, leaving 21 bases unmatched. The CDR3 contains 17 residues. Germline CDR1 reads SQVTM; CDR2 reads ANQGSEA. The CDR3 sequence: CSVNRGTRASGIDIQYF. CDR3 bases: TGCAGCGTCAACCGCGGGACTAGAGCCTCAGGGATAGACATTCAGTACTTC.

CDR3 amino acids: CASSWGDRGVGAFF. CDR3 in DNA: TGCGCCAGCAGCTGGGGCGACAGGGGAGTAGGTGCTTTCTTT. The chain joins TRBV5-1 to TRBJ1-1; TRBD1 matches at 8 bases. In germline, CDR1 is SGHRS, CDR2 YFSETQ. The ends lost 3 bases at V and 11 bases at J; junction bases unmatched: 12. This CDR3 contains 14 residues.